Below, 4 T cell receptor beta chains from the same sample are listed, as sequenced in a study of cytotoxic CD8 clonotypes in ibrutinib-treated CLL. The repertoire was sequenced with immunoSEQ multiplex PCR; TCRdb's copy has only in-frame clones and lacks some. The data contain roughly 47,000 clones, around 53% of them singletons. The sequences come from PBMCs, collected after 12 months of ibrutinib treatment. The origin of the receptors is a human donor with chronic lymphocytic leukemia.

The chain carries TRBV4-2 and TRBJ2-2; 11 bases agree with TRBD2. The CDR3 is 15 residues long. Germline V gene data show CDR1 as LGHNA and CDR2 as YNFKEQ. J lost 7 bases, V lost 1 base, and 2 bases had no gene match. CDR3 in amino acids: CASSQVTSGSGELFF. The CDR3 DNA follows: TGTGCCAGCAGCCAAGTAACTAGCGGGAGCGGGGAGCTGTTTTTT.

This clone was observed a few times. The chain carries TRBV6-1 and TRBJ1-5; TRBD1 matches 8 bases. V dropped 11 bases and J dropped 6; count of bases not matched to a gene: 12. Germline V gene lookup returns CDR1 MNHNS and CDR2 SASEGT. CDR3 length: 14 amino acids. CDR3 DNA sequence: TGTGCCGGAAGTACCCAGGGGGCCGTTCAGCCCCAGCATTTT. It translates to CAGSTQGAVQPQHF.

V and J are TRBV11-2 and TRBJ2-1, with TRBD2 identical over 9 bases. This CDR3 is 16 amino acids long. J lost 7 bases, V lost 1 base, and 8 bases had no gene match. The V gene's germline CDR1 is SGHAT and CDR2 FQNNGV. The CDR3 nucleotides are TGTGCCAGCAGCTTAGTCATAGCGGGAGTGGTGAATGAGCAGTTCTTC. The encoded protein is CASSLVIAGVVNEQFF. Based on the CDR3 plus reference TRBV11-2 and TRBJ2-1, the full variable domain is EAGVAQSPRYKIIEKRQSVAFWCNPISGHATLYWYQQILGQGPKLLIQFQNNGVVDDSQLPKDRFSAERLKGVDSTLKIQPAKLEDSAVYLCASSLVIAGVVNEQFFGPGTRLTVL.

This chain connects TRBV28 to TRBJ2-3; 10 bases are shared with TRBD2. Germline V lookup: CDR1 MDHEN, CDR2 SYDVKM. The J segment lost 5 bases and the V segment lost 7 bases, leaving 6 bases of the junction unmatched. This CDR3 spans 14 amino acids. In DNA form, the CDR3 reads TGTGCCAGCAAGACTAGCGGGTGGGGAGATACGCAGTATTTT. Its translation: CASKTSGWGDTQYF.